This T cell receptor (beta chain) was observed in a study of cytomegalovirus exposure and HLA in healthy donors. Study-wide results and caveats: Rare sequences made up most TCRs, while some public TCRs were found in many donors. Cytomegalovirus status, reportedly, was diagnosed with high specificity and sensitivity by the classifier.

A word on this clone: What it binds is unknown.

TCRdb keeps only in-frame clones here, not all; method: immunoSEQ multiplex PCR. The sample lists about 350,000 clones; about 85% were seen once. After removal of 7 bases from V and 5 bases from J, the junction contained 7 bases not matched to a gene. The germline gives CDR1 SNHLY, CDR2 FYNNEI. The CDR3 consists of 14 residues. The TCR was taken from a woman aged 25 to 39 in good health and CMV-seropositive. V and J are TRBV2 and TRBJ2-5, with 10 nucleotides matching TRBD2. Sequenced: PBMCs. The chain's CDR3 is CASKSGRGLETQYF. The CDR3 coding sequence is TGTGCCAGCAAGAGCGGGAGGGGGCTGGAGACCCAGTACTTC.